A selection of T cell receptor beta chains follows, all from one sample in a study of shared clonotypes between healthy human individuals. TCRdb's copy holds only in-frame clones and misses some; the assay was immunoSEQ multiplex PCR. The data show 650,000 to 750,000 clones, about 78% seen once. The specimen sequenced was memory CD4+ T cells sorted from blood. The receptors stem from a woman aged 25 to 45 in good health. CDR3s include the opening cysteine and the closing phenylalanine or tryptophan. A D gene is named only where the DNA matches it firmly. Some rows have no size entry. The others give once, few or many, or a class for an expanded clone.

.	TRBJ1-5	TRBV21-1	.	CASSKTYPGTQPQHF	TGTGCCAGCAGCAAAACCTATCCAGGGACTCAGCCCCAGCATTTT
TRBD1	TRBJ1-2	TRBV28	medium-sized	CAIQWTGKISGYTF	TGTGCCATACAATGGACAGGGAAAATTTCAGGCTACACCTTC
TRBD2	TRBJ2-1	TRBV7-9	.	CASSLPSGNDNEQFF	TGTGCCAGCAGCTTACCCAGCGGGAATGACAATGAGCAGTTCTTC
.	TRBJ1-2	TRBV2	.	CASRVELGGYGYTF	TGTGCCAGCAGGGTGGAGCTGGGCGGCTATGGCTACACCTTC
TRBD2	TRBJ2-3	TRBV5-8	.	CASSTWTLADSTDTQYF	TGTGCCAGCAGCACCTGGACACTAGCGGATAGCACAGATACGCAGTATTTT
.	TRBJ2-1	TRBV6-6	.	CASKWTSSYNEQFF	TGTGCCAGCAAATGGACAAGCTCCTACAATGAGCAGTTCTTC
.	TRBJ2-3	TRBV18	.	CASSPLGDTQYF	TGTGCCAGCTCACCGTTAGGAGATACGCAGTATTTT
.	TRBJ2-4	TRBV10-3	.	CAISERQWNIQYF	TGTGCCATCAGTGAGAGACAGTGGAACATTCAGTACTTC
.	TRBJ2-7	TRBV7-3	.	CASSLNDGTYEQYF	TGTGCCAGCAGCCTAAACGACGGTACCTACGAGCAGTACTTC
.	TRBJ2-1	TRBV5-1	.	CASSLAGDNEQFF	TGCGCCAGCAGCTTGGCAGGGGACAATGAGCAGTTCTTC
.	TRBJ1-2	TRBV28	.	CASSLGHNYGYTF	TGTGCCAGCAGCCTAGGACACAACTATGGCTACACCTTC
.	TRBJ1-2	TRBV27	once	CASSLFAYSAYGYTF	TGTGCCAGCAGTTTATTCGCGTACTCAGCCTATGGCTACACCTTC
.	TRBJ2-2	TRBV5-8	.	CASSQQYTGELFF	TGTGCCAGCAGCCAACAGTACACCGGGGAGCTGTTTTTT
.	TRBJ2-1	TRBV5-1	.	CASSHGRDEQFF	TGCGCCAGCAGCCATGGACGCGATGAGCAGTTCTTC
.	TRBJ2-5	TRBV7-7	.	CASAPRGQVETQYF	TGTGCCAGCGCCCCCCGGGGCCAGGTCGAGACCCAGTACTTC
.	TRBJ2-5	TRBV28	many	CASSLPEDTPYF	TGTGCCAGCAGTTTGCCAGAGGATACCCCGTACTTC
.	TRBJ2-3	TRBV7-9	few	CASSLATDTQYF	TGTGCCAGCAGCCTTGCCACAGATACGCAGTATTTT
.	TRBJ2-7	TRBV18	.	CASSPTSPYEQYF	TGTGCCAGCTCTCCAACAAGTCCCTACGAGCAGTACTTC
.	TRBJ2-3	TRBV19	few	CASTAQGYRDTQYF	TGTGCCAGTACGGCTCAGGGTTACAGAGATACGCAGTATTTT
.	TRBJ2-4	TRBV28	.	CASGLQGRGAKNIQYF	TGTGCCAGCGGCCTACAGGGTCGGGGGGCCAAAAACATTCAGTACTTC
TRBD2	TRBJ2-3	TRBV6-6	.	CASSYAAGADTQYF	TGTGCCAGCAGTTACGCAGCGGGAGCAGATACGCAGTATTTT
.	TRBJ2-5	TRBV6-1	.	CASSGAPSVQETQYF	TGTGCCAGCAGTGGGGCCCCTAGCGTTCAAGAGACCCAGTACTTC
.	TRBJ1-2	TRBV19	.	CASSTRTDPFGGYTF	TGTGCCAGTAGTACTCGGACAGACCCCTTCGGTGGCTACACCTTC
.	TRBJ2-2	TRBV5-1	many	CASSFDRASRTGELFF	TGCGCCAGCAGCTTTGACAGAGCTAGTAGGACCGGGGAGCTGTTTTTT
TRBD2	TRBJ2-7	TRBV7-9	.	CASSFSPGGSGPGEQYF	TGTGCCAGCAGCTTCTCCCCGGGGGGTAGCGGGCCGGGGGAGCAGTACTTC
.	TRBJ2-6	TRBV30	many	CACKGASGANVLTF	TGTGCCTGCAAAGGGGCCTCTGGGGCCAACGTCCTGACTTTC
TRBD2	TRBJ2-3	TRBV7-3	.	CASSLGAGAIDTQYF	TGTGCCAGCAGCTTGGGAGCGGGAGCAATAGATACGCAGTATTTT
.	TRBJ2-3	TRBV13	.	CASSLGSTDTQYF	TGTGCCAGCAGCTTAGGGAGCACAGATACGCAGTATTTT
TRBD2	TRBJ2-7	TRBV5-8	.	CASSSPLGSGSSYEQYF	TGTGCCAGCAGCTCTCCCCTTGGTAGCGGGAGCTCCTACGAGCAGTACTTC
.	TRBJ2-7	TRBV7-2	.	CASSLFPGAPYEQYF	TGTGCCAGCAGCTTATTTCCCGGGGCCCCCTACGAGCAGTACTTC
TRBD1	TRBJ2-3	TRBV18	.	CASSHLRDRFSDTQYF	TGTGCCAGCTCACATCTCCGGGACAGGTTTTCAGATACGCAGTATTTT
.	TRBJ2-7	TRBV29-1	.	CSVGRDGSYEQYF	TGCAGCGTCGGACGGGACGGGTCCTACGAGCAGTACTTC
.	TRBJ1-2	TRBV28	.	CASSRSGIYINGYTF	TGTGCCAGCTCACGAAGCGGCATTTACATCAATGGCTACACCTTC
.	TRBJ2-7	TRBV28	once	CASFGRATYEQYF	TGTGCCTCTTTCGGGCGGGCAACCTACGAGCAGTACTTC
.	TRBJ1-1	TRBV28	.	CASSWDLNTEAFF	TGTGCCAGCTCCTGGGACTTGAACACTGAAGCTTTCTTT
TRBD2	TRBJ2-1	TRBV30	.	CAWSVRGRAQNEQFF	TGTGCCTGGAGTGTACGCGGGAGGGCCCAAAATGAGCAGTTCTTC
.	TRBJ2-1	TRBV11-2	few	CASSLGTPERSYNEQFF	TGTGCCAGCAGCTTGGGGACTCCTGAACGCTCCTACAATGAGCAGTTCTTC
TRBD2	TRBJ2-7	TRBV5-6	many	CASRPWEREVYEQYF	TGTGCCAGTCGACCTTGGGAGCGGGAGGTCTACGAGCAGTACTTC
.	TRBJ1-6	TRBV6-4	.	CASSEAENSPLHF	TGTGCCAGCAGTGAAGCGGAAAATTCACCCCTCCACTTT
TRBD1	TRBJ1-1	TRBV6-6	.	CASSRGQGASSTEAFF	TGTGCCAGCAGTCGCGGACAGGGGGCATCAAGCACTGAAGCTTTCTTT
.	TRBJ2-5	TRBV29-1	.	CSVGKRDRFAGETQYF	TGCAGCGTTGGAAAGCGGGACAGGTTCGCCGGAGAGACCCAGTACTTC
TRBD1	TRBJ1-1	TRBV19	.	CASTFRTGVTEAFF	TGTGCCAGTACCTTTAGGACAGGGGTGACTGAAGCTTTCTTT
.	TRBJ1-1	TRBV28	.	CASSSPFTEAFF	TGTGCCAGCAGTTCCCCGTTCACTGAAGCTTTCTTT
TRBD2	TRBJ2-7	TRBV30	.	CAWKTWAGDGYEQYF	TGTGCCTGGAAGACTTGGGCGGGAGACGGGTACGAGCAGTACTTC
.	TRBJ2-7	TRBV4-1	.	CASSQALGFSAYEQYF	TGCGCCAGCAGCCAGGCCCTAGGATTTTCGGCCTACGAGCAGTACTTC
.	TRBJ2-4	TRBV28	.	CASSARGGANIQYF	TGTGCCAGCAGTGCTCGTGGTGGAGCGAACATTCAGTACTTC
TRBD2	TRBJ2-1	TRBV6-6	.	CASRKLADSYNEQFF	TGTGCCAGCAGAAAACTAGCGGACTCCTACAATGAGCAGTTCTTC
.	TRBJ1-4	TRBV7-9	.	CASSLAGANEKLFF	TGTGCCAGCAGCTTAGCTGGCGCTAATGAAAAACTGTTTTTT
.	TRBJ1-4	TRBV5-6	.	CASSPRDGLREKLFF	TGTGCCAGCAGCCCCCGGGACGGACTACGAGAAAAACTGTTTTTT
.	TRBJ1-3	TRBV28	many	CASSFQGNTIYF	TGTGCCAGCAGTTTTCAGGGAAACACCATATATTTT
TRBD2	TRBJ2-1	TRBV5-1	.	CASRFRDYPNEQFF	TGCGCCAGCAGGTTCCGGGACTACCCCAATGAGCAGTTCTTC
.	TRBJ2-3	TRBV6-5	.	CASSYLASTDTQYF	TGTGCCAGCAGTTACCTGGCGAGCACAGATACGCAGTATTTT
TRBD2	TRBJ2-5	TRBV4-1	few	CASSQAFGASGHQETQYF	TGCGCCAGCAGCCAAGCTTTCGGGGCTAGCGGACACCAAGAGACCCAGTACTTC
TRBD1	TRBJ2-7	TRBV28	.	CASRSAGTDSYEQYF	TGTGCCAGCAGGTCAGCCGGGACAGATTCCTACGAGCAGTACTTC